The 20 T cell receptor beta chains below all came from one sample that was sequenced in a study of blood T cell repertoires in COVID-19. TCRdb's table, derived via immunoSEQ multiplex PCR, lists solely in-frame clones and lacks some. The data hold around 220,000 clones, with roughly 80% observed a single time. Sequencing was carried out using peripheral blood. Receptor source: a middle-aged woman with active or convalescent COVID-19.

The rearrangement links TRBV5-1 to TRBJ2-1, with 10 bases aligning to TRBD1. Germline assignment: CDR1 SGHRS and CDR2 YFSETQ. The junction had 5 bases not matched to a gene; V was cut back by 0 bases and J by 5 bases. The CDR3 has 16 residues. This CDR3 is CASSLAGQGGNNEQFF. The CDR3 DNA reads TGCGCCAGCAGCTTGGCCGGACAGGGGGGTAACAATGAGCAGTTCTTC.

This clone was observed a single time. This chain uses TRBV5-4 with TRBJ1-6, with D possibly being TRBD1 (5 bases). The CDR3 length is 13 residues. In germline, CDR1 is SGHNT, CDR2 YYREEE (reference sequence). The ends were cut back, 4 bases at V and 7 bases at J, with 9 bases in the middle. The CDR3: CASSSRQNSPLHF. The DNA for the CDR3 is TGTGCCAGCAGCAGTAGACAGAATTCACCCCTCCACTTT.

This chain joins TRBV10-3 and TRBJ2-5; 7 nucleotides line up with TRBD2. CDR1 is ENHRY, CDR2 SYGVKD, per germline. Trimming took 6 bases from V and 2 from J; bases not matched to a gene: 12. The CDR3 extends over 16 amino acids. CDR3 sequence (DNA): TGTGCCATCAGCGGGAAGCCGGGGGGTCCTCAAGAGACCCAGTACTTC. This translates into CAISGKPGGPQETQYF.

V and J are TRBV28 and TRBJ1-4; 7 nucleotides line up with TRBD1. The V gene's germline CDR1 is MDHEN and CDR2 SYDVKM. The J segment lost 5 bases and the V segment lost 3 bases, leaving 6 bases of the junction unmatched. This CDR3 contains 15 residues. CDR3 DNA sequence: TGTGCCAGCAGTTTGGCCGGGACAGCAAATGAAAAACTGTTTTTT. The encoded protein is CASSLAGTANEKLFF.

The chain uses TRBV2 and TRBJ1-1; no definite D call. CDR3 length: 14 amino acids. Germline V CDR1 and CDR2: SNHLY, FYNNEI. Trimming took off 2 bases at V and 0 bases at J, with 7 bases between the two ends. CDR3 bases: TGTGCCAGCAGTGAAAGACATTTGAACACTGAAGCTTTCTTT. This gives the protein CASSERHLNTEAFF.

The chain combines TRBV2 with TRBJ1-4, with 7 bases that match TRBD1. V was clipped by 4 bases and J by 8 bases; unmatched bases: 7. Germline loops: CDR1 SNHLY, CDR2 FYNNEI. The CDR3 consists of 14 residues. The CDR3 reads CASSGWTGWEKLFF. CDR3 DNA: TGTGCCAGCAGTGGTTGGACAGGCTGGGAAAAACTGTTTTTT.

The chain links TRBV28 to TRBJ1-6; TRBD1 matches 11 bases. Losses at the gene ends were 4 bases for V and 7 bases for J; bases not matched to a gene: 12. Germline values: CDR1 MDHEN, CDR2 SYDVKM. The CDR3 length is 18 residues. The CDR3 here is CASSSGQGGEAVNSPLHF. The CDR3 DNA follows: TGTGCCAGCAGTTCGGGACAGGGGGGCGAAGCGGTCAATTCACCCCTCCACTTT.

CDR3 sequence (DNA): TGTGCCAGCAGCCAAGGGTTAAGGACAGGGGGGTCACTCACCTTC. This encodes CASSQGLRTGGSLTF. J is TRBJ1-2 and V is TRBV4-2, with 10 nucleotides matching TRBD1. CDR1 is LGHNA, CDR2 YNFKEQ, per germline. With 1 base clipped from V and 13 bases from J, the junction kept 12 bases outside the gene matches. This CDR3 spans 15 amino acids.

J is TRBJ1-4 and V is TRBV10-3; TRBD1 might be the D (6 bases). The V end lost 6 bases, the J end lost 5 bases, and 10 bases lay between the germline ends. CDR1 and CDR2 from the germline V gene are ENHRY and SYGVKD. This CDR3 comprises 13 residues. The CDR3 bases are TGTGCCATCAGGAGGACAGAAAATGAAAAACTGTTTTTT. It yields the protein CAIRRTENEKLFF.

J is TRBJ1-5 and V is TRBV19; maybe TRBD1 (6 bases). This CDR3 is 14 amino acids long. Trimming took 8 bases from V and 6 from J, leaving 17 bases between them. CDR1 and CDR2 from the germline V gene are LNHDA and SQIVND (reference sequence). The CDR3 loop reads CASRRGQPFQPQHF. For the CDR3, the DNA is TGTGCCAGTCGGCGAGGACAGCCTTTTCAGCCCCAGCATTTT. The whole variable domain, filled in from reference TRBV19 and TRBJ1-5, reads DGGITQSPKYLFRKEGQNVTLSCEQNLNHDAMYWYRQDPGQGLRLIYYSQIVNDFQKGDIAEGYSVSREKKESFPLTVTSAQKNPTAFYLCASRRGQPFQPQHFGDGTRLSIL.

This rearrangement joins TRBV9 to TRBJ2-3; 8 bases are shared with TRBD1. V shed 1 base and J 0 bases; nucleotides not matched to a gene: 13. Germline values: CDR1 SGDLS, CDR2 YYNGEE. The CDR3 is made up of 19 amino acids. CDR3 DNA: TGTGCCAGCAGCGTACCCCAAGGACAGGGAAATACTAGCACAGATACGCAGTATTTT. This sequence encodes CASSVPQGQGNTSTDTQYF.

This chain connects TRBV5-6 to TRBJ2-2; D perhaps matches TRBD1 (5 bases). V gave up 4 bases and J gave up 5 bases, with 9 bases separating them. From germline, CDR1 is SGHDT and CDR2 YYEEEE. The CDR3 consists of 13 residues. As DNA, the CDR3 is TGTGCCAGCAGCGGCAGGGCGACCGGGGAGCTGTTTTTT. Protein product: CASSGRATGELFF.

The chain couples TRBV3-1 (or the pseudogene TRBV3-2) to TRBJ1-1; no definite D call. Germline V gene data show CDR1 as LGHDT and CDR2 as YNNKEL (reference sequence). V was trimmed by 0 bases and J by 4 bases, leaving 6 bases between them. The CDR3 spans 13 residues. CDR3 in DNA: TGTGCCAGCAGCCAAGACTTGTCCACTGAAGCTTTCTTT. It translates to CASSQDLSTEAFF.

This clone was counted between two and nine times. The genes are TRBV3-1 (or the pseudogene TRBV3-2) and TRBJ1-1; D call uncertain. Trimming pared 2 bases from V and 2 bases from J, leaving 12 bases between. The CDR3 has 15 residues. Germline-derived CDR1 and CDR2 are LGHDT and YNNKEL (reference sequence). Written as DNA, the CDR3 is TGTGCCAGCAGCCAATCTCTACAGATAAACACTGAAGCTTTCTTT. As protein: CASSQSLQINTEAFF.

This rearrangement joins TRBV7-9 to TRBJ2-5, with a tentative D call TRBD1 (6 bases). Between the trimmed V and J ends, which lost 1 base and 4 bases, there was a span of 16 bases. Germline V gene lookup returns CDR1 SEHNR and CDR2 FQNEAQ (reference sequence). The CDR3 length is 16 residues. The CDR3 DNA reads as TGTGCCAGCAGCTTAGTGGGCAGGGGCGGCGGAGAGACCCAGTACTTC. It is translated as CASSLVGRGGGETQYF. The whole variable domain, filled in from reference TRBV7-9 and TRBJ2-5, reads DTGVSQNPRHKITKRGQNVTFRCDPISEHNRLYWYRQTLGQGPEFLTYFQNEAQLEKSRLLSDRFSAERPKGSFSTLEIQRTEQGDSAMYLCASSLVGRGGGETQYFGPGTRLLVL.

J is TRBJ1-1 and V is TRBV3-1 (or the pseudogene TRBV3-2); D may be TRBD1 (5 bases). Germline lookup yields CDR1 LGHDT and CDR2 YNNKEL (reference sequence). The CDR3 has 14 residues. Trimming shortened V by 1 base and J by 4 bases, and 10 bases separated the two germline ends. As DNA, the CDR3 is TGTGCCAGCAGCCAAGTAACAGGATTCACTGAAGCTTTCTTT. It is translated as CASSQVTGFTEAFF.

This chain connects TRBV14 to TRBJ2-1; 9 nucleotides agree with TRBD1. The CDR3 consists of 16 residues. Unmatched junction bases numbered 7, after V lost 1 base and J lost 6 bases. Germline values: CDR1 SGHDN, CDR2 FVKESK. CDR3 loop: CASSQALGTGSNEQFF. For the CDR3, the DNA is TGTGCCAGCAGCCAAGCTCTCGGGACAGGGTCCAATGAGCAGTTCTTC.

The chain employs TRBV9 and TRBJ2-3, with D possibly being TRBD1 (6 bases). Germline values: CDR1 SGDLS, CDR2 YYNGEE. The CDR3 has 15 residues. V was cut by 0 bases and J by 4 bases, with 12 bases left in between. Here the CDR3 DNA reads TGTGCCAGCAGCGTAGCTCCAGGGGACGCAGATACGCAGTATTTT. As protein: CASSVAPGDADTQYF.

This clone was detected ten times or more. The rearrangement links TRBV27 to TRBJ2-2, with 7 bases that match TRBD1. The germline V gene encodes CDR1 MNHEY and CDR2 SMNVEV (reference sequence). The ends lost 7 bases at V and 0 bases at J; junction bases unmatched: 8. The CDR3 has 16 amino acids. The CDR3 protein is CASTVSGTANTGELFF. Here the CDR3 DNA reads TGTGCCAGCACCGTCTCTGGGACAGCGAACACCGGGGAGCTGTTTTTT.

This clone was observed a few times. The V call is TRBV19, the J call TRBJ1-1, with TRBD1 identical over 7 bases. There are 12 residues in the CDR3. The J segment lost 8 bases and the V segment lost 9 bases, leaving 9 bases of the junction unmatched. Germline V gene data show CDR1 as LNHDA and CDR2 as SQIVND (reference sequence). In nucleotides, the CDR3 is TGTGCCAGCAATGACAGGGCTGCGGAAGCTTTCTTT. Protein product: CASNDRAAEAFF. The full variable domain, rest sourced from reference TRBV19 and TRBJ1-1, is DGGITQSPKYLFRKEGQNVTLSCEQNLNHDAMYWYRQDPGQGLRLIYYSQIVNDFQKGDIAEGYSVSREKKESFPLTVTSAQKNPTAFYLCASNDRAAEAFFGQGTRLTVV.